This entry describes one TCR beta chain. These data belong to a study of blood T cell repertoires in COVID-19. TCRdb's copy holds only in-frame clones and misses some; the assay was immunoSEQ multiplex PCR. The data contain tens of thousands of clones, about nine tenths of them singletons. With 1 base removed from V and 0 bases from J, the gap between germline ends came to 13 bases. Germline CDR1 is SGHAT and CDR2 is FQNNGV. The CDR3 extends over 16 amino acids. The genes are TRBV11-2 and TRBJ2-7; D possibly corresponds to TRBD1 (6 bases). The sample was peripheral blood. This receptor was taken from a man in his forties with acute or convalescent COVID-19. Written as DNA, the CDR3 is TGTGCCAGCAGCTTAGTGGGGTCAGGGGCCTCCTACGAGCAGTACTTC. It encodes CASSLVGSGASYEQYF.